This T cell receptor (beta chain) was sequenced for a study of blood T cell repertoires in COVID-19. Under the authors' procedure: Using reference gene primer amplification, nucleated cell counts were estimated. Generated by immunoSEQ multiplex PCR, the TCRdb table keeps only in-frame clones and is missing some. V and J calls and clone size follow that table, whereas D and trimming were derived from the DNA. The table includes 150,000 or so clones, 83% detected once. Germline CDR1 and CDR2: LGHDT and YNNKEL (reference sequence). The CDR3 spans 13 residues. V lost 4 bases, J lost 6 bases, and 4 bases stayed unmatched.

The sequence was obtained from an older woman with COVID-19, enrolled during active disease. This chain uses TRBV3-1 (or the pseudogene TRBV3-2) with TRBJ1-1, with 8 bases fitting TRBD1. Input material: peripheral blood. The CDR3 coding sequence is TGTGCCAGCAGCCGGACAGGGCTTTCTGAAGCTTTCTTT. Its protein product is CASSRTGLSEAFF.